Sequencing of this T cell receptor (beta chain) was carried out in a study of T cell responses to AZD1222 COVID-19 vaccine. Study results and limitations: The study identified only 6 or 7 AZD1222 recipients as seropositive at baseline. Clonal diversity was possibly underestimated; the donors were predominantly white British and more often female. Sampling that yielded the repertoires occurred only after the peak T cell response. There were vaccine-associated CD4 TCRs across spike, dominant at 160-218 and 743-854.

Data came from immunoSEQ multiplex PCR; TCRdb stores just in-frame clones and leaves some out. This sample has 65,000 to 95,000 clones; 80% occur once, and the top ten carry approximately 22%. Germline V CDR1 and CDR2: MNHEY, SVGAGI. V gave up 0 bases and J gave up 0 bases; unmatched junction bases: 5. CDR3 length: 16 amino acids. Comment on this clone: Its antigen remains unidentified.

The sample consisted of peripheral blood, taken on day 0 of AZD1222 vaccination. V gene TRBV6-5 combines with J gene TRBJ2-7, with TRBD1 identical over 7 bases. The TCR sequence derives from an adult in good health. CDR3 sequence reads: CASSYSGQAPSYEQYF. CDR3 nucleotides: TGTGCCAGCAGTTACTCCGGACAGGCCCCCTCCTACGAGCAGTACTTC.